This T cell receptor (beta chain) was identified in a study of a mutant IDH1 vaccine in newly diagnosed glioma. Study at large: There were about 60% males and around 40% females among treated patients, whose mean age was approximately 41 years.

Regarding time point: week 47, end of study. Each dose delivered 300 ug of mutant IDH1 20-mer peptide subcutaneously with imiquimod. V shed 3 bases and J shed 4 bases, with 12 bases lying between them. Germline CDR1 and CDR2: GTSNPN and SVGIG (reference sequence). The CDR3 is 13 residues long. Data came from immunoSEQ multiplex PCR; TCRdb stores just in-frame clones and leaves some out. Among around 54,000 clones, over 80% were seen once, and the ten largest hold roughly 3%. In the case of this clone: Its matching antigen is unknown.

The material was PBMCs, obtained from a glioma patient whose treatment included an IDH1 peptide vaccine. The chain carries TRBV30 and TRBJ2-5; tentative D call: TRBD1 (5 bases). The receptor's source is a woman aged 45-60 years with glioma. The CDR3 spells CAWSTGHGETQYF. The CDR3 region has the DNA TGTGCCTGGAGCACAGGCCACGGAGAGACCCAGTACTTC.